This T cell receptor (beta chain) is from a study of blood T cell repertoires in COVID-19. Study as a whole: Spain, Italy and the United States supplied samples that represented acute and convalescent COVID-19. PBMCs, B-cell-depleted T cells, or T cells provided the cDNA or gDNA that made up the material.

This clone was seen more than once but under ten times. As originally analysed: Nucleated cell counts were estimated from reference gene primer amplification. Here immunoSEQ multiplex PCR was the method, and the copy in TCRdb shows in-frame clones only, minus some. The V and J calls and the clone size are those of that table, but D and trimming were determined from the DNA. The sample lists roughly 150,000 clones, about 86% occurring once. CDR3 length: 15 residues. With 4 bases clipped from V and 3 bases from J, the junction kept 7 bases outside the gene matches. Germline V gene data show CDR1 as SGHRS and CDR2 as YFSETQ.

Sample: peripheral blood. The J gene is TRBJ1-2, the V gene TRBV5-1, with 9 nucleotides matching TRBD1. This receptor was taken from a woman between 65 and 79 years old with COVID-19, enrolled during active disease. In DNA, the CDR3 is TGCGCCAGCAGCACCGGGACAGGGATCCACTATGGCTACACCTTC. Encoded protein: CASSTGTGIHYGYTF.